This TCR beta chain was sequenced in a study of OX40 agonist ivuxolimab in advanced cancers. Study as a whole: With ivuxolimab, an agonistic anti-OX40 (CD134) antibody, patients were treated. Prior therapy, whether anti-PD-1, anti-PD-L1 or anti-CTLA-4, was allowed, and roughly 44% had some.

Germline CDR1 reads MDHEN; CDR2 reads SYDVKM. The CDR3 has 16 residues. The V segment lost 8 bases and the J segment 7 bases; nucleotides outside the gene matches: 15. This clone was observed a handful of times. Its antigen is as yet unknown. Clones were sequenced by immunoSEQ multiplex PCR, and TCRdb holds only the in-frame ones, with some missing. The data show tens of thousands of clones, over 75% seen once. General study results and limits: The antigens recognized by the expanded peripheral T cells, that is their antigen specificity, were not determined.

Autoimmune disease history or systemic immunosuppression led to patient exclusion. This TCR was sampled from an adult with an advanced solid tumor such as melanoma, head and neck, liver or kidney cancer. Source: CD4+ or CD8+ T cells sorted from blood, taken in a trial of the OX40 agonist ivuxolimab. The chain recombines TRBV28 with TRBJ1-5; 9 nucleotides agree with TRBD1. CDR3 coding DNA: TGTGCCAGCTCCCGCACCCTCCGGGACAGGGCGCAGCCCCAGCATTTT. As protein: CASSRTLRDRAQPQHF.